One sample yielded the 13 T cell receptor beta chains listed below, sequenced in a study of CD8+CD57+ T cells in acquired aplastic anemia. CD8+CD57+ cell expansion, shown by flow cytometry, had occurred in the patients selected for sequencing. Investigators profiled TCR beta VDJ and CDR3 from genomic DNA template. TCRdb re-called the reads with MiXCR, one entry per CDR3 protein. The sample consists of roughly 220,000 distinct CDR3 sequences, 50% to 70% of them appearing once. Sequenced material: sorted CD4+, CD8+, or CD8+CD57+ T cells (not recorded which) from PBMCs. The receptors were sampled from a human donor with aplastic anemia.

V is TRBV10-3 and J is TRBJ1-2; D is perhaps TRBD1 (5 bases). Germline CDR1 reads ENHRY; CDR2 reads SYGVKD. The CDR3 contains 14 residues. V lost 0 bases to trimming and J lost 4 bases, with 9 bases between them. Written as DNA, the CDR3 is TGTGCCATCAGTGAGTCTGTTGGGGGCTATGGCTACACCTTC. Its translation: CAISESVGGYGYTF.

This clonotype was detected only once. The chain links TRBV19 to TRBJ2-3; TRBD2 agrees at 8 bases. Germline CDR1 reads LNHDA; CDR2 reads SQIVND (reference sequence). The CDR3 contains 15 residues. Unmatched junction bases numbered 8, after V lost 6 bases and J lost 3 bases. The CDR3 DNA reads as TGTGCCAGTAGGCGGAGCGGGAGTCGAACAGATACGCAGTATTTT. Its protein product is CASRRSGSRTDTQYF.

The chain uses TRBV20-1 and TRBJ2-7; TRBD1 aligns across 7 bases. CDR3 size: 14 residues. The germline V gene has CDR1 DFQATT and CDR2 SNEGSKA (reference sequence). The V gene end was trimmed by 0 bases and the J gene end by 2 bases; junction bases not matched to a gene: 4. The CDR3 region is CSARDPGTAYEQYF. Written as DNA, the CDR3 is TGCAGTGCTAGAGATCCTGGGACAGCCTACGAGCAGTACTTC.

This chain links TRBV6-5 with TRBJ1-6; D gene unclear. The ends were cut back, 8 bases at V and 6 bases at J, with 8 bases in the middle. From germline, CDR1 is MNHEY and CDR2 SVGAGI. There are 12 residues in the CDR3. This CDR3 reads CASGSANSPLHF. For the CDR3, the DNA is TGTGCCAGCGGGTCAGCTAATTCACCCCTCCACTTT.

This clonotype was detected only once. The V gene is TRBV2, the J gene TRBJ1-1; D uncertain. CDR1 is SNHLY, CDR2 FYNNEI, per germline. There are 13 residues in the CDR3. V lost 8 bases to trimming and J lost 0 bases, with 10 bases between them. CDR3 in amino acids: CASDGPMNTEAFF. The CDR3 DNA follows: TGTGCCAGCGACGGCCCCATGAACACTGAAGCTTTCTTT.

This clonotype occurred many times. This chain links TRBV9 with TRBJ1-1; tentative D call: TRBD1 (6 bases). The CDR3 runs 15 residues. The germline V gene has CDR1 SGDLS and CDR2 YYNGEE. Trimming shortened V by 0 bases and J by 1 base, and 10 bases separated the two germline ends. The CDR3 DNA follows: TGTGCCAGCAGCGTAGCTAAGGGGGGGAACACTGAAGCTTTCTTT. Amino acid sequence: CASSVAKGGNTEAFF.

V and J are TRBV7-2 and TRBJ2-1; 7 positions agree with TRBD2. The CDR3 totals 15 residues. V shed 4 bases and J 0 bases; nucleotides not matched to a gene: 3. The germline gives CDR1 SGHTA, CDR2 FQGNSA. The CDR3 reads CASSSLASSYNEQFF. The DNA for the CDR3 is TGTGCCAGCAGCTCACTAGCGAGCTCCTACAATGAGCAGTTCTTC.

This chain joins TRBV20-1 and TRBJ2-6; 7 positions agree with TRBD1. Germline CDR1 reads DFQATT; CDR2 reads SNEGSKA (reference sequence). This CDR3 has 15 residues. Trimming cost V 6 bases and J 1 base; bases outside gene matches: 6. CDR3 region: CSAPDRESGANVLTF. DNA for the CDR3: TGCAGTGCACCCGACAGGGAATCTGGGGCCAACGTCCTGACTTTC.

This clonotype has only a few counts. This chain links TRBV2 with TRBJ2-1; D not resolved. Deletions cut 1 base from V and 4 bases from J, with 17 bases between. CDR3 size: 17 residues. Looked up from germline, CDR1 is SNHLY and CDR2 is FYNNEI. CDR3 protein: CASSEVSSPAPYNEQFF. The CDR3 DNA sequence: TGTGCCAGCAGTGAAGTGTCCAGCCCAGCACCTTACAATGAGCAGTTCTTC.

This clonotype has a count of ten or more. The chain uses TRBV9 and TRBJ1-1; D unclear. Germline V gene data show CDR1 as SGDLS and CDR2 as YYNGEE. Trimming stripped 4 bases from V and 0 bases from J, with 16 bases between. This CDR3 spans 16 amino acids. CDR3 DNA sequence: TGTGCCAGCAGCCTAGGCCCAGGTCTCATGAACACTGAAGCTTTCTTT. Its protein product is CASSLGPGLMNTEAFF.

V is TRBV15 and J is TRBJ2-1; 8 bases align to TRBD2. The CDR3 consists of 15 residues. Per germline, CDR1 LNHNV and CDR2 YYDKDF (reference sequence). Losses at the gene ends were 8 bases for V and 8 bases for J; bases not matched to a gene: 14. The CDR3 reads CATELAGGHGDEQFF. Written as DNA, the CDR3 is TGTGCCACCGAGTTGGCGGGGGGCCACGGGGATGAGCAGTTCTTC.

The V call is TRBV10-1, the J call TRBJ1-5; D unclear. The germline V and J ends were trimmed by 4 bases and 0 bases, with 1 base remaining between them. From germline, CDR1 is WNHNN and CDR2 SYGVQD (reference sequence). This CDR3 contains 12 residues. The CDR3 DNA follows: TGCGCCAGCAGTGCTAGCAATCAGCCCCAGCATTTT. Encoded protein: CASSASNQPQHF.

This clonotype was seen at least ten times. The chain couples TRBV29-1 to TRBJ2-1, with TRBD1 matching 9 bases. The trim removed 6 bases at V and 1 base at J, leaving 13 bases unmatched. Germline V CDR1 and CDR2: SQVTM, ANQGSEA. The CDR3 runs 17 residues. The CDR3 region is CSVGSDRGRRSYNEQFF. In DNA, the CDR3 is TGCAGCGTGGGTTCGGACAGGGGACGGAGATCCTACAATGAGCAGTTCTTC.